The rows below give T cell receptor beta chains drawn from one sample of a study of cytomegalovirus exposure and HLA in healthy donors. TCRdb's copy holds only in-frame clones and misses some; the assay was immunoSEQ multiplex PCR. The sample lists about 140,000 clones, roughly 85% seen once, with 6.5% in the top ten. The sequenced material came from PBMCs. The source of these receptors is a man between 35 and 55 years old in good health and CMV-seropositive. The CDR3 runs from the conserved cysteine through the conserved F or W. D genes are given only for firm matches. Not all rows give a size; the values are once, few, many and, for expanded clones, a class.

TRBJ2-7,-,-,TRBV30,CAWSLTGSSYEQYF,TGTGCCTGGAGTTTGACTGGGAGCTCCTACGAGCAGTACTTC
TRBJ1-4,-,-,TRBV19,CASSIVTGATNEKLFF,TGTGCCAGTAGTATAGTCACGGGGGCAACTAATGAAAAACTGTTTTTT
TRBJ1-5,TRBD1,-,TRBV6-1,CASSEDDRVYQPQHF,TGTGCCAGCAGTGAAGATGACAGGGTCTATCAGCCCCAGCATTTT
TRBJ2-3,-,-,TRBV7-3,CASSLITPDTQYF,TGTGCCAGCAGTCTTATTACTCCAGATACGCAGTATTTT
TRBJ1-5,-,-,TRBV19,CASTGIWGGYSNQPQHF,TGTGCCAGTACCGGCATCTGGGGGGGATATAGCAATCAGCCCCAGCATTTT
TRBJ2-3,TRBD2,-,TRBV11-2,CASSPGLAGGKDTQYF,TGTGCCAGCAGCCCGGGACTAGCGGGAGGAAAGGATACGCAGTATTTT
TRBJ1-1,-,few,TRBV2,CASSEDGAGAFTMNTEAFF,TGTGCCAGCAGTGAAGACGGGGCAGGGGCGTTCACGATGAACACTGAAGCTTTCTTT
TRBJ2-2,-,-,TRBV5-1,CASSLAVAGTGELFF,TGCGCCAGCAGCTTGGCAGTAGCCGGGACCGGGGAGCTGTTTTTT
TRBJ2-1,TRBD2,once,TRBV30,CAFPSTSGAGEQFF,TGTGCCTTCCCTTCCACTAGCGGGGCGGGAGAGCAGTTCTTC
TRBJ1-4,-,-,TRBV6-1,CASSEDRVGKLFF,TGTGCCAGCAGTGAAGACAGGGTGGGAAAACTGTTTTTT
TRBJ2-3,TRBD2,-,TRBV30,CAWSLLHSGRTYF,TGTGCCTGGAGTCTCCTGCATAGCGGGAGAACTTATTTT
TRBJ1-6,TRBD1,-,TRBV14,CASSQARQGSNSPLHF,TGTGCCAGCAGCCAAGCAAGACAGGGGAGTAATTCACCCCTCCACTTT
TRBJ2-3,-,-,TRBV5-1,CASSLNSGSTDTQYF,TGCGCCAGCAGCTTGAACAGCGGGAGCACAGATACGCAGTATTTT
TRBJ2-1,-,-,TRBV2,CATSTDGYRVNEQFF,TGTGCCACCTCGACGGATGGGTACAGGGTCAATGAGCAGTTCTTC
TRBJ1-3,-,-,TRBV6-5,CASSYSTGKGNTIYF,TGTGCCAGCAGTTACTCTACGGGGAAAGGAAACACCATATATTTT
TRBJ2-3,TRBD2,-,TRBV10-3,CATGTSGRASDTQYF,TGTGCCACCGGGACTAGCGGGAGGGCCAGCGATACGCAGTATTTT
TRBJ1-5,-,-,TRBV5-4,CASSYRGRGGGQPQHF,TGTGCCAGCAGCTACCGGGGGAGGGGAGGGGGTCAGCCCCAGCATTTT
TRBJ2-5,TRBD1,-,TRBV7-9,CASRAGTGAETQYF,TGTGCCAGCAGGGCCGGGACAGGGGCGGAGACCCAGTACTTC
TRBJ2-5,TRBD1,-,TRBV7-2,CASSFTGGKGETQYF,TGTGCCAGCAGCTTCACAGGGGGGAAGGGGGAGACCCAGTACTTC
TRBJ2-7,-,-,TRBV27,CASSPGWRGEQYF,TGTGCCAGCAGTCCCGGCTGGAGGGGCGAGCAGTACTTC
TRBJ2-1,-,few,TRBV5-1,CASSLNLVPYNEQFF,TGCGCCAGCAGCCTAAATCTCGTCCCCTACAATGAGCAGTTCTTC
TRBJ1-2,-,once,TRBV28,CASYSGTPNYGYTF,TGTGCCAGCTACTCCGGGACACCTAACTATGGCTACACCTTC
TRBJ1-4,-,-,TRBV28,CASSLHPSATNEKLFF,TGTGCCAGCAGTCTCCACCCATCGGCAACTAATGAAAAACTGTTTTTT
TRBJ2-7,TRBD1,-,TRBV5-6,CASSLSDRDSYEQYF,TGTGCCAGCAGCTTGTCCGACAGGGACTCCTACGAGCAGTACTTC
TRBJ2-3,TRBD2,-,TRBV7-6,CASSLLLAGEETDTQYF,TGTGCCAGCAGCCTCCTGTTGGCGGGAGAGGAGACAGATACGCAGTATTTT
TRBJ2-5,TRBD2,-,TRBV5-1,CASSSHLAGGPDEQYF,TGCGCCAGCAGCTCGCACCTAGCGGGAGGGCCGGATGAGCAGTACTTC
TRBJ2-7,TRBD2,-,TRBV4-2,CASSQVSLGPAGDGYEQYF,TGTGCCAGCAGCCAAGTATCCCTGGGCCCAGCGGGAGATGGGTACGAGCAGTACTTC
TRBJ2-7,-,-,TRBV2,CASRPTELRYEQYF,TGTGCCAGCAGGCCCACGGAGCTTCGCTACGAGCAGTACTTC
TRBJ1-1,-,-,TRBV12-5,CASGLGDTTEAFF,TGTGCTAGTGGTTTAGGGGATACCACTGAAGCTTTCTTT
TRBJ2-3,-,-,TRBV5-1,CASSSEHRPTDTQYF,TGCGCCAGCAGCTCAGAACACCGCCCCACAGATACGCAGTATTTT
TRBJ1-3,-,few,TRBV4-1,CASSEQGTGNTIYF,TGCGCCAGCAGCGAACAGGGAACTGGAAACACCATATATTTT
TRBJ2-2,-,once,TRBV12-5,CASGLVPWEYGGELFF,TGTGCTAGTGGTTTGGTGCCCTGGGAGTACGGCGGGGAGCTGTTTTTT
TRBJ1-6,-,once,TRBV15,CATSRDPNSPLHF,TGTGCCACCAGCAGAGACCCAAATTCACCCCTCCACTTT
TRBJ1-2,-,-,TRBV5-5,CASTLSPGYSGYTF,TGTGCCAGCACCCTCTCACCAGGGTACAGCGGCTACACCTTC
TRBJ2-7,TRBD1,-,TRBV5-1,CASSLEGADRQYF,TGCGCCAGCAGCTTGGAGGGGGCGGATCGACAGTACTTC
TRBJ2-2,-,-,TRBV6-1,CASSGSTLNTGELFF,TGTGCCAGCAGTGGGAGTACTCTGAACACCGGGGAGCTGTTTTTT